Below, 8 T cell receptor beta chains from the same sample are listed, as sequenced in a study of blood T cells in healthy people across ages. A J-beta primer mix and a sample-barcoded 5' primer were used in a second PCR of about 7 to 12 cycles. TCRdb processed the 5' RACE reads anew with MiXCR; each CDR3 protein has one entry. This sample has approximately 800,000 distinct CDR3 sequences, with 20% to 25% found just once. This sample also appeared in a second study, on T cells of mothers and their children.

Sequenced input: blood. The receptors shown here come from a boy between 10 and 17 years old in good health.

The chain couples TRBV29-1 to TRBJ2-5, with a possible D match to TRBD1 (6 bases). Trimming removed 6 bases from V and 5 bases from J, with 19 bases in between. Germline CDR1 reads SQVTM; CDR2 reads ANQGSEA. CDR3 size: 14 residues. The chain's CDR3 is CSVQVIQGLETQYF. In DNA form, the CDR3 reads TGCAGCGTGCAAGTGATACAGGGTTTGGAGACCCAGTACTTC.

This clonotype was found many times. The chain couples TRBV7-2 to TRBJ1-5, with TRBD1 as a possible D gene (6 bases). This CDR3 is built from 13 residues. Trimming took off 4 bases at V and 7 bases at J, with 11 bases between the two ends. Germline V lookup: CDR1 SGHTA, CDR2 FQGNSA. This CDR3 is CASSYRGQQPQHF. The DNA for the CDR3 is TGTGCCAGCAGCTACCGGGGGCAACAGCCCCAGCATTTT. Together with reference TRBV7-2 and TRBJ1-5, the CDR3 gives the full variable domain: GAGVSQSPSNKVTEKGKDVELRCDPISGHTALYWYRQSLGQGLEFLIYFQGNSAPDKSGLPSDRFSAERTGGSVSTLTIQRTQQEDSAVYLCASSYRGQQPQHFGDGTRLSIL.

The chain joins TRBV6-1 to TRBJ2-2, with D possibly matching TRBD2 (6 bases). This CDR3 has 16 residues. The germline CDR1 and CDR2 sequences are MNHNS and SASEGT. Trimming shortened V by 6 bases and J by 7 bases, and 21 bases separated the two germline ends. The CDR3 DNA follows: TGTGCCAGCAGCCCCCGGCTAGCCCCGGGGGTCGGGGAGCTGTTTTTT. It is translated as CASSPRLAPGVGELFF.

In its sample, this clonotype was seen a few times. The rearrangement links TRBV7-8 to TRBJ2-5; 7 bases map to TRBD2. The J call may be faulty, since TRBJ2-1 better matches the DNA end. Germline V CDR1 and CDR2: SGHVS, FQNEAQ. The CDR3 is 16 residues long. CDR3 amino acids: CASSLESGTKLLLQFF. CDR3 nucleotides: TGTGCCAGCAGCTTAGAGAGCGGGACTAAACTCCTTCTGCAGTTCTTC.

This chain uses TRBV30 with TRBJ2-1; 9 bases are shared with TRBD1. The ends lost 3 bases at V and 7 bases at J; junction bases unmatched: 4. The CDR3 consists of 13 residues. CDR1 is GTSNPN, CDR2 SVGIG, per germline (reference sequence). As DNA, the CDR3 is TGTGCCTGGAGCCTACAGGGGGCGAATGAGCAGTTCTTC. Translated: CAWSLQGANEQFF.

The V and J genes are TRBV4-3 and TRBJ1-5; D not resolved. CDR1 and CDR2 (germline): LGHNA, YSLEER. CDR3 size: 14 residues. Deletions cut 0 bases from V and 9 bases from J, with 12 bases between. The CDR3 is CASSQEWGGRPQHF. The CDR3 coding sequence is TGCGCCAGCAGCCAAGAGTGGGGAGGTCGGCCCCAGCATTTT.

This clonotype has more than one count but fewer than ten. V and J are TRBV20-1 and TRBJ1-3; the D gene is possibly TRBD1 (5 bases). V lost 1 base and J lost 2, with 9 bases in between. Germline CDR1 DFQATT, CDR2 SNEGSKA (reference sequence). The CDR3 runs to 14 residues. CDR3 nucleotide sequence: TGCAGTGCTAGAGGAGGCAGGGCTGGAAACACCATATATTTT. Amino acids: CSARGGRAGNTIYF.

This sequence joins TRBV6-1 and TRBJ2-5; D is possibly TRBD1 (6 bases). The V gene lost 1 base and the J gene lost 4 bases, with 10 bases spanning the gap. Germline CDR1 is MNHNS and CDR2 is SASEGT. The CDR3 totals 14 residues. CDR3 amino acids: CASSEGGRGETQYF. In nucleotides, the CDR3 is TGTGCCAGCAGTGAAGGGGGCAGGGGAGAGACCCAGTACTTC.